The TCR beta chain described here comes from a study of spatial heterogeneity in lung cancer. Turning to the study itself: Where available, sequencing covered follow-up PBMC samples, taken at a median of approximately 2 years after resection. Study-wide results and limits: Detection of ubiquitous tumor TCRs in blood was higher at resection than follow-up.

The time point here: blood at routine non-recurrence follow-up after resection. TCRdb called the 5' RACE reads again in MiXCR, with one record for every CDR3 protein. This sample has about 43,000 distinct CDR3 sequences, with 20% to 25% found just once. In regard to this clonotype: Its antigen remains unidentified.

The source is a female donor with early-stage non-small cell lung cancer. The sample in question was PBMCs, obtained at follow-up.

In nucleotides, the CDR3 is TGTGCCTGGACCAGGGGGGATAGCACAGATACGCAGTATTTT. Amino acid sequence: CAWTRGDSTDTQYF. This rearrangement joins TRBV30 to TRBJ2-3; tentative D call: TRBD1 (7 bases). The V end lost 4 bases, the J end lost 0 bases, and 11 bases lay between the germline ends. CDR1 and CDR2 (germline): GTSNPN, SVGIG (reference sequence). CDR3 size: 14 residues. Full variable domain (missing parts from reference TRBV30 and TRBJ2-3): SQTIHQWPATLVQPVGSPLSLECTVEGTSNPNLYWYRQAAGRGLQLLFYSVGIGQISSEVPQNLSASRPQDRQFILSSKKLLLSDSGFYLCAWTRGDSTDTQYFGPGTRLTVL.